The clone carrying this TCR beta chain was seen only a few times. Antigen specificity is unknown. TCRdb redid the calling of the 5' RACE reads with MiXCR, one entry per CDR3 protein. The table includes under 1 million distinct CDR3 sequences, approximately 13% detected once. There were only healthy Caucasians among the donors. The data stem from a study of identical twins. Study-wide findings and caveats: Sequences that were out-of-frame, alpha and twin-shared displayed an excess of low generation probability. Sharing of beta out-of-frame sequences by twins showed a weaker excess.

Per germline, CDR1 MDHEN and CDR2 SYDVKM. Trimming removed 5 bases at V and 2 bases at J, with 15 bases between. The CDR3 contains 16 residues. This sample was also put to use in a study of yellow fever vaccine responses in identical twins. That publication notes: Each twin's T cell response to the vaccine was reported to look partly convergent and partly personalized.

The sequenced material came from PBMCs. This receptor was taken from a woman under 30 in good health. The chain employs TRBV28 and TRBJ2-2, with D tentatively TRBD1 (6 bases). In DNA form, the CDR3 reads TGTGCCAGCAGTCAGCTCGGGGACATAAACACCGGGGAGCTGTTTTTT. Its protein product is CASSQLGDINTGELFF.